These T cell receptor beta chains were read from a single sample in a study of control samples from healthy donors and cancer patients. Generated by immunoSEQ multiplex PCR, the TCRdb table keeps only in-frame clones and is missing some. The table records some 130,000 clones, just over 90% of them present only once. Sequencing was carried out using PBMCs. The receptors here all came from a middle-aged man with head and neck cancer. The CDR3 runs from the conserved cysteine through the conserved F or W. A D gene is named only where the DNA matches it firmly.

v_gene,d_gene,CDR3aa
TRBV9,NA,CASTPTEGTYGYTF
TRBV28,TRBD1,CASSSTGASSGANVLTF
TRBV2,TRBD1,CASRDTGGQEKLFF
TRBV15,NA,CATSREPSKAKNIQYF
TRBV4-3,NA,CASSQETPGASYNSPLHF
TRBV9,NA,CASSSHSQETQYF
TRBV28,NA,CASSLLTADNNEQFF
TRBV28,TRBD1,CASNRGNQPQHF
TRBV6-5,NA,CASTTSSYNSPLHF
TRBV5-1,TRBD1,CASSKSVQGASNTGELFF
TRBV28,NA,CASSLMPAPNTEAFF
TRBV6-2/TRBV6-3,NA,CASSYSGQRGQPQHF
TRBV3-1/TRBV3-2,TRBD1,CASSPAGFLTGGNDNEQFF
TRBV24-1,NA,CATSDYLEGAFF
TRBV6-2/TRBV6-3,NA,CASSYFGTQYF
TRBV5-1,TRBD1,CASSFTGQGSYEQFF